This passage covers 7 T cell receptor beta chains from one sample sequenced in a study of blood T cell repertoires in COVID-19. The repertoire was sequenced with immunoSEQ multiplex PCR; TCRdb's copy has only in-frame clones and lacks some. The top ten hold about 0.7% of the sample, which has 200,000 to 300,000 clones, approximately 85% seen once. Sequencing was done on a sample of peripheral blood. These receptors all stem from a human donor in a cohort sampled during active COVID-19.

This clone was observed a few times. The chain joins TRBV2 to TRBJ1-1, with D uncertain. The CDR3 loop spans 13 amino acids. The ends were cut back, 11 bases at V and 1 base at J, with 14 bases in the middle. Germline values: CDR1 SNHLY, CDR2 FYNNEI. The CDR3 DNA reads TGTGCCCCCTCTCGCGAGAGGAACACTGAAGCTTTCTTT. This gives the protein CAPSRERNTEAFF.

This CDR3 reads CASSLEWAGTYGYTF. CDR3 bases: TGTGCCAGCAGCTTAGAATGGGCAGGAACCTATGGCTACACCTTC. V gene TRBV7-9 combines with J gene TRBJ1-2; D gene ambiguous. With 1 base removed from V and 4 bases from J, the gap between germline ends came to 13 bases. The CDR3 has 15 amino acids. CDR1 is SEHNR, CDR2 FQNEAQ, per germline (reference sequence).

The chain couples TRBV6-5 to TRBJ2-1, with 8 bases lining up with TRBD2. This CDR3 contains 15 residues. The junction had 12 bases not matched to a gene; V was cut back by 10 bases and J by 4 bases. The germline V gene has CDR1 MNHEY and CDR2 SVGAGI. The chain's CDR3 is CATQFEAGGYNEQFF. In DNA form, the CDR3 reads TGTGCCACCCAATTTGAGGCGGGGGGATACAATGAGCAGTTCTTC.

This CDR3 reads CASSLAPGTSGGALTGELFF. Written as DNA, the CDR3 is TGTGCCAGCAGCTTAGCGCCCGGGACTAGCGGGGGGGCCCTCACCGGGGAGCTGTTTTTT. The chain joins TRBV7-6 to TRBJ2-2; 16 positions agree with TRBD2. The V segment lost 0 bases and the J segment 4 bases; nucleotides outside the gene matches: 8. Per the germline V gene, CDR1 is SGHVS and CDR2 is FNYEAQ. This CDR3 has 20 amino acids. The complete variable domain, with remaining parts taken from reference TRBV7-6 and TRBJ2-2, reads GAGVSQSPRYKVTKRGQDVALRCDPISGHVSLYWYRQALGQGPEFLTYFNYEAQQDKSGLPNDRFSAERPEGSISTLTIQRTEQRDSAMYRCASSLAPGTSGGALTGELFFGEGSRLTVL.

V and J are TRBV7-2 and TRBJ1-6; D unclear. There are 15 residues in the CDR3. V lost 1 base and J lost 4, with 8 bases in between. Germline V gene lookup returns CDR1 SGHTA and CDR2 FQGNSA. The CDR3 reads CASSLDGSYNSPLHF. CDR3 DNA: TGTGCCAGCAGCTTAGATGGCAGTTATAATTCACCCCTCCACTTT.

CDR3 DNA sequence: TGTGCCAGCAGTTTATCGTATGGAGACGGCGGAAACATTCAGTACTTC. It specifies CASSLSYGDGGNIQYF. The chain recombines TRBV27 with TRBJ2-4; the D is unclear. V shed 0 bases and J shed 6 bases, with 15 bases lying between them. The CDR3 spans 16 residues. Germline CDR1 reads MNHEY; CDR2 reads SMNVEV (reference sequence).

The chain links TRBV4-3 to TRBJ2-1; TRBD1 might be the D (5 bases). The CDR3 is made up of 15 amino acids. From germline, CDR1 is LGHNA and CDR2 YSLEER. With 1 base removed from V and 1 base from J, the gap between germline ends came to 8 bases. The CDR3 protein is CASSQVTASYNEQFF. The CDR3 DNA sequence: TGCGCCAGCAGCCAAGTGACAGCTTCCTACAATGAGCAGTTCTTC.